Following are 27 T cell receptor beta chains from one sample sequenced in a study of T cells in Graves' hyperthyroidism and ophthalmopathy. The source material, RNA transcripts, was used to amplify TCR beta CDR3 regions. Using the HTBI primer set, a first-round RT-PCR was run on the TCR CDR3. Via MiXCR, TCRdb re-called the multiplex PCR reads, giving one row per CDR3 protein. The profile shows under 250,000 distinct CDR3 sequences, about 17% of them singletons. The sample comprised blood. Receptors originate from a woman aged 45 to 65 with Graves' hyperthyroidism.

Ten or more counts support this clonotype. The CDR3 sequence: CASSLSLAGGWPDTQYF. The CDR3 DNA sequence: TGTGCCAGCAGCTTGTCTCTAGCGGGAGGGTGGCCAGATACGCAGTATTTT. This chain joins TRBV11-2 and TRBJ2-3; 12 positions match TRBD2. Germline V gene sequence: CDR1 SGHAT, CDR2 FQNNGV. The length of the CDR3 is 17 residues. V was pared by 3 bases and J by 4 bases, with 8 bases of the junction left unmatched.

Ten or more counts support this clonotype. This CDR3 reads CASSTGVIMNTEAFF. In nucleotides, the CDR3 is TGTGCCAGCAGTACAGGGGTAATTATGAACACTGAAGCTTTCTTT. The V call is TRBV7-2, the J call TRBJ1-1, with 7 bases that match TRBD1. Germline CDR1 reads SGHTA; CDR2 reads FQGNSA. The trim removed 6 bases at V and 0 bases at J, leaving 7 bases unmatched. The CDR3 covers 15 residues.

This clonotype was seen repeatedly, ten times or more. The genes are TRBV7-9 and TRBJ2-1, with TRBD2 matching 13 bases. Germline trimming cut 3 bases from V and 7 bases from J; bases unmatched to any gene: 3. Germline lookup yields CDR1 SEHNR and CDR2 FQNEAQ (reference sequence). This CDR3 comprises 15 residues. In DNA form, the CDR3 reads TGTGCCAGCAGCTTGGGACTAGCGGGACGTAATGAGCAGTTCTTC. Translation: CASSLGLAGRNEQFF.

This clonotype showed up many times. The J gene is TRBJ1-2, the V gene TRBV11-3, with D perhaps matching TRBD1 (6 bases). The V gene's germline CDR1 is SGHNT and CDR2 YENEEA. Trimming stripped 5 bases from V and 1 base from J, with 11 bases between. The CDR3 sequence is 14 residues long. The CDR3 here is CASSATDSNYGYTF. CDR3 in DNA: TGTGCCAGCAGCGCAACGGACAGTAACTATGGCTACACCTTC.

This clonotype was seen many times. The V gene is TRBV6-5, the J gene TRBJ1-2; D is unclear. Germline assignment: CDR1 MNHEY and CDR2 SVGAGI. V lost 2 bases and J 3 bases, leaving 7 bases between the germline ends. The CDR3 has 13 amino acids. In DNA, the CDR3 is TGTGCCAGCAGTTACGGTCAGGACTATGGCTACACCTTC. This translates into CASSYGQDYGYTF.

V gene TRBV19 combines with J gene TRBJ1-3; no reliable D call. Germline lookup yields CDR1 LNHDA and CDR2 SQIVND (reference sequence). The germline V and J ends were trimmed by 0 bases and 2 bases, with 8 bases remaining between them. The CDR3 consists of 15 residues. The CDR3: CASSIERAAGNTIYF. In DNA form, the CDR3 reads TGTGCCAGTAGTATAGAGCGCGCAGCTGGAAACACCATATATTTT. The whole variable domain, filled in from reference TRBV19 and TRBJ1-3, reads DGGITQSPKYLFRKEGQNVTLSCEQNLNHDAMYWYRQDPGQGLRLIYYSQIVNDFQKGDIAEGYSVSREKKESFPLTVTSAQKNPTAFYLCASSIERAAGNTIYFGEGSWLTVV.

Ten or more counts support this clonotype. The V and J genes are TRBV6-1 and TRBJ2-5; 7 bases agree with TRBD1. This CDR3 region has 14 residues. Trimming took 6 bases from V and 5 from J; bases not matched to a gene: 9. Germline CDR1 reads MNHNS; CDR2 reads SASEGT. The CDR3, as DNA: TGTGCCAGCAGGGAACAGGGGTATGACGAGACCCAGTACTTC. Translated, it gives CASREQGYDETQYF.

This clonotype was recorded at least ten times. The rearrangement joins TRBV5-6 to TRBJ2-7; 8 positions match TRBD2. Germline V gene lookup returns CDR1 SGHDT and CDR2 YYEEEE. The CDR3 has 15 amino acids. V dropped 4 bases and J dropped 1; count of bases not matched to a gene: 7. DNA for the CDR3: TGTGCCAGCAGCGGATTACTAGCGGATTCCTACGAGCAGTACTTC. Its protein product is CASSGLLADSYEQYF.

This clonotype was found a few times. The V call is TRBV3-1, the J call TRBJ2-2; weak D call: TRBD1 (6 bases). The CDR3 covers 17 residues. V lost 1 base, J lost 0 bases, and 12 bases lay in between. Looked up from germline, CDR1 is LGHDT and CDR2 is YNNKEL (reference sequence). The CDR3 nucleotides are TGTGCCAGCAGCCAAGTGGCCGGGACAACGAACACCGGGGAGCTGTTTTTT. Protein: CASSQVAGTTNTGELFF. The full variable domain, rest sourced from reference TRBV3-1 and TRBJ2-2, is DTAVSQTPKYLVTQMGNDKSIKCEQNLGHDTMYWYKQDSKKFLKIMFSYNNKELIINETVPNRFSPKSPDKAHLNLHINSLELGDSAVYFCASSQVAGTTNTGELFFGEGSRLTVL.

This clonotype was detected only a few times. V and J are TRBV6-5 and TRBJ1-5, with no clear D. Germline V gives CDR1 MNHEY, CDR2 SVGAGI. Trimming cost V 2 bases and J 6 bases, with 11 bases left between them. This CDR3 comprises 14 residues. CDR3 bases: TGTGCCAGCAGTTACACATCAGTTTTTCAGCCCCAGCATTTT. Translating it yields CASSYTSVFQPQHF.

This clonotype was detected a few times. The chain uses TRBV27 and TRBJ1-3; TRBD1 matches at 7 bases. CDR3 size: 17 residues. J gave up 4 bases and V 4 bases, and 13 bases lay outside the gene matches. CDR1 is MNHEY and CDR2 is SMNVEV in the germline V gene (reference sequence). The CDR3 DNA reads TGTGCCAGCAGTTCCACCGAAGCGACAGGGATGGGAAACACCATATATTTT. As protein: CASSSTEATGMGNTIYF.

This clonotype has just a few counts. The chain links TRBV29-1 to TRBJ1-2; D possibly corresponds to TRBD1 (5 bases). Germline V lookup: CDR1 SQVTM, CDR2 ANQGSEA. V dropped 1 base and J dropped 0 bases, with 12 bases sitting between them. This CDR3 has 15 amino acids. The CDR3 protein is CSVEGSGGSNYGYTF. The CDR3 nucleotides read TGCAGCGTTGAAGGATCTGGGGGGTCTAACTATGGCTACACCTTC.

The chain carries TRBV12-3 or TRBV12-4 and TRBJ1-6; D unclear. The CDR3 contains 12 residues. Trimming removed 3 bases at V and 8 bases at J, with 5 bases between. In DNA form, the CDR3 reads TGTGCCAGCAGTTTCACCTATTCACCCCTCCACTTT. As protein: CASSFTYSPLHF.

This clonotype came up many times. The chain combines TRBV7-3 with TRBJ2-5, with 7 bases lining up with TRBD2. Germline-derived CDR1 and CDR2 are SGHTA and FQGTGA. V was pared by 2 bases and J by 3 bases, with 6 bases of the junction left unmatched. The CDR3 sequence is 15 residues long. As DNA, the CDR3 is TGTGCCAGCAGCTTAGGGGGAGGGTCGGAAGAGACCCAGTACTTC. Its translation is CASSLGGGSEETQYF.

Points on this clonotype: A much larger clone differs from this one at a single base, so this may be a read error. The V call is TRBV28, the J call TRBJ2-7, with 8 nucleotides matching TRBD2. V shed 8 bases and J 4 bases; nucleotides not matched to a gene: 7. The CDR3 runs to 13 residues. CDR1 is MDHEN, CDR2 SYDVKM, per germline. The CDR3 nucleotides read TGTGCCAGCGGCCGGACTAGCAGGTACGAGCAGTACTTC. Residues: CASGRTSRYEQYF.

The rearrangement joins TRBV3-1 to TRBJ2-7, with D possibly called TRBD1 or TRBD2 (5 bases each). Trimming removed 10 bases from V and 2 bases from J, with 15 bases in between. Looked up from germline, CDR1 is LGHDT and CDR2 is YNNKEL (reference sequence). The CDR3 has 13 amino acids. The CDR3 DNA is TGTGCCACCGGGGACCTCTCCACCTACGAGCAGTACTTC. It encodes CATGDLSTYEQYF.

There are many counts of this clonotype. V is TRBV25-1 and J is TRBJ1-1; D is possibly TRBD1 (5 bases). Germline V gene lookup returns CDR1 MGHDK and CDR2 SYGVNS. V dropped 6 bases and J dropped 4 bases, with 18 bases sitting between them. The CDR3 is 15 residues long. The CDR3 region is CASSRWTSLATEAFF. For the CDR3, the DNA is TGTGCCAGCAGCAGGTGGACATCCCTCGCCACTGAAGCTTTCTTT.

This chain uses TRBV7-9 with TRBJ1-4, with D possibly being TRBD1 (5 bases). The CDR3 spans 14 residues. V was trimmed by 5 bases and J by 4 bases, leaving 11 bases between them. CDR1 and CDR2 from the germline V gene are SEHNR and FQNEAQ (reference sequence). CDR3 nucleotide sequence: TGTGCCAGCAGCCGGGACCTCTATAATGAAAAACTGTTTTTT. Encoded protein: CASSRDLYNEKLFF. Full variable domain (outside the CDR3, taken from reference TRBV7-9 and TRBJ1-4): DTGVSQNPRHKITKRGQNVTFRCDPISEHNRLYWYRQTLGQGPEFLTYFQNEAQLEKSRLLSDRFSAERPKGSFSTLEIQRTEQGDSAMYLCASSRDLYNEKLFFGSGTQLSVL.

This clonotype was detected ten times or more. CDR3 region: CASSQAGLALYEQYF. The CDR3 DNA reads as TGCGCCAGCAGCCAAGCCGGACTAGCTCTTTACGAGCAGTACTTC. The V gene is TRBV4-1, the J gene TRBJ2-7; 8 positions match TRBD2. Losses at the gene ends were 1 base for V and 4 bases for J; bases not matched to a gene: 6. Germline lookup yields CDR1 MGHRA and CDR2 YSYEKL. The CDR3 is made up of 15 amino acids.

This clonotype has a handful of counts. V gene TRBV2 combines with J gene TRBJ2-7; tentative D call: TRBD2 (5 bases). CDR1 is SNHLY and CDR2 is FYNNEI in the germline V gene. This CDR3 region has 14 residues. The ends were cut back, 3 bases at V and 1 base at J, with 10 bases in the middle. The CDR3 nucleotides are TGTGCCAGCAGTGACGGGGAAATTTCCTACGAGCAGTACTTC. It translates to CASSDGEISYEQYF. The entire variable domain, with the rest obtained from reference TRBV2 and TRBJ2-7, is as follows: EPEVTQTPSHQVTQMGQEVILRCVPISNHLYFYWYRQILGQKVEFLVSFYNNEISEKSEIFDDQFSVERPDGSNFTLKIRSTKLEDSAMYFCASSDGEISYEQYFGPGTRLTVT.

This clonotype was seen a few times. This rearrangement joins TRBV20-1 to TRBJ1-1; no firm D call. The CDR3 is 13 amino acids. The germline gives CDR1 DFQATT, CDR2 SNEGSKA (reference sequence). Trimming cost V 0 bases and J 3 bases, with 8 bases left between them. The CDR3 protein is CSAREGSDTEAFF. DNA for the CDR3: TGCAGTGCTAGAGAGGGTTCCGACACTGAAGCTTTCTTT.

This clonotype appeared a few times. The chain has TRBV7-9 and TRBJ1-6, with TRBD1 matching 9 bases. V lost 7 bases and J lost 6; bases outside the gene matches: 4. Germline lookup yields CDR1 SEHNR and CDR2 FQNEAQ (reference sequence). CDR3 length: 14 amino acids. The CDR3 is CASTWDRVNSPLHF. CDR3 DNA sequence: TGTGCCAGCACCTGGGACAGGGTTAATTCACCCCTCCACTTT. Drawing the rest from reference TRBV7-9 and TRBJ1-6, the complete variable domain is DTGVSQNPRHKITKRGQNVTFRCDPISEHNRLYWYRQTLGQGPEFLTYFQNEAQLEKSRLLSDRFSAERPKGSFSTLEIQRTEQGDSAMYLCASTWDRVNSPLHFGNGTRLTVT.

This clonotype was observed at least ten times. V usage is TRBV7-9 and J usage is TRBJ2-7, with 7 bases matching TRBD2. The V and J ends lost 0 bases and 5 bases, in that order; junction bases with no gene match: 4. Per the germline V gene, CDR1 is SEHNR and CDR2 is FQNEAQ (reference sequence). The CDR3 is 14 amino acids. CDR3 loop: CASSLAPGGNEQYF. The CDR3 coding sequence is TGTGCCAGCAGCTTAGCTCCGGGGGGAAACGAGCAGTACTTC. The full variable domain, rest sourced from reference TRBV7-9 and TRBJ2-7, is DTGVSQNPRHKITKRGQNVTFRCDPISEHNRLYWYRQTLGQGPEFLTYFQNEAQLEKSRLLSDRFSAERPKGSFSTLEIQRTEQGDSAMYLCASSLAPGGNEQYFGPGTRLTVT.

This clonotype occurred a few times. The rearrangement uses TRBV12-3 or TRBV12-4 and TRBJ1-2; 8 bases match TRBD1. The trim removed 1 base at V and 8 bases at J, leaving 6 bases unmatched. This CDR3 contains 14 residues. The chain's CDR3 is CASSLEDRADGYTF. In nucleotides, the CDR3 is TGTGCCAGCAGTTTAGAGGACAGGGCAGACGGCTACACCTTC.

The chain carries TRBV19 and TRBJ2-6, with D tentatively TRBD2 (5 bases). Germline CDR1 is LNHDA and CDR2 is SQIVND (reference sequence). CDR3 size: 17 residues. V was trimmed by 5 bases and J by 4 bases, leaving 18 bases between them. This CDR3 reads CASSGSHLTSGANVLTF. The CDR3 DNA sequence: TGTGCCAGTAGTGGGAGCCATTTAACGTCCGGGGCCAACGTCCTGACTTTC.

The genes are TRBV5-1 and TRBJ2-7; no clear D gene. Germline V gene sequence: CDR1 SGHRS, CDR2 YFSETQ. This CDR3 comprises 13 residues. Trimming removed 0 bases at V and 6 bases at J, with 10 bases between. The CDR3 DNA sequence: TGCGCCAGCAGCTTGGATGGATTTGGCGAGCAGTACTTC. This codes for CASSLDGFGEQYF.

This clonotype came up many times. The V gene is TRBV11-1, the J gene TRBJ2-1, with a possible D match to TRBD1 (5 bases). Trimming cost V 5 bases and J 5 bases, with 13 bases left between them. This CDR3 is 14 amino acids long. The V gene's germline CDR1 is SGHAT and CDR2 FQDESV (reference sequence). The CDR3 loop reads CASSPGGQDNEQFF. The CDR3 DNA sequence: TGTGCCAGCAGCCCCGGTGGACAAGACAATGAGCAGTTCTTC.